Below are 8 T cell receptor beta chains sequenced from a single sample in a study of blood T cells in healthy people across ages. It was with a sample-barcoded 5' primer and a J-beta primer mix that a second PCR of about 6 to 12 cycles was run. TCRdb passed the 5' RACE reads through MiXCR, listing each CDR3 protein once. The sample holds roughly 800,000 distinct CDR3 sequences, roughly 60% seen once. Sequences were obtained from blood. These receptors were collected from a man aged 25-45 years in good health.

The chain employs TRBV6-2 or TRBV6-3 and TRBJ1-6; no reliable D call. Germline values: CDR1 MNHEY, CDR2 SVGEGT. This CDR3 spans 14 amino acids. The V end lost 2 bases, the J end lost 7 bases, and 9 bases lay between the germline ends. DNA of the CDR3: TGTGCCAGCAGTTACCACTCGGGGAATTCACCCCTCCACTTT. Its protein product is CASSYHSGNSPLHF.

This clonotype was seen more than once but under ten times. This chain connects TRBV4-2 to TRBJ2-7; the D is unclear. CDR1 is LGHNA, CDR2 YNFKEQ, per germline. V lost 0 bases to trimming and J lost 4 bases, with 13 bases between them. This CDR3 comprises 15 residues. The CDR3 region is CASSQDRVGMYEQYF. The CDR3 coding sequence is TGTGCCAGCAGCCAAGATAGGGTGGGAATGTACGAGCAGTACTTC.

The gene calls are TRBV20-1 and TRBJ2-7, with TRBD2 identical over 10 bases. This CDR3 has 14 amino acids. Trimming took 6 bases from V and 7 from J; bases not matched to a gene: 12. The V gene's germline CDR1 is DFQATT and CDR2 SNEGSKA (reference sequence). The CDR3 region is CSALGTSGAREQYF. In DNA form, the CDR3 reads TGCAGTGCCCTAGGAACTAGCGGGGCTCGGGAGCAGTACTTC.

This clonotype was counted between two and nine times. V usage is TRBV29-1 and J usage is TRBJ2-1; 8 bases line up with TRBD2. The CDR3 spans 13 residues. CDR1 and CDR2 from the germline V gene are SQVTM and ANQGSEA. Losses at the gene ends were 3 bases for V and 4 bases for J; bases not matched to a gene: 2. CDR3 sequence (DNA): TGCAGCGTTGATTCGGGAGGGTACAATGAGCAGTTCTTC. Protein: CSVDSGGYNEQFF.

This rearrangement joins TRBV7-3 to TRBJ1-2, with D unclear. The CDR3 loop spans 12 amino acids. Germline CDR1 SGHTA, CDR2 FQGTGA. V lost 7 bases, J lost 8 bases, and 14 bases lay in between. The DNA for the CDR3 is TGTGCCAGCAAGGGCAGAGGAGACGGCTACACCTTC. It yields the protein CASKGRGDGYTF.

The J gene is TRBJ2-7, the V gene TRBV5-5; D is unclear. Trimming took off 4 bases at V and 0 bases at J, with 14 bases between the two ends. In germline, CDR1 is SGHKS, CDR2 YYEKEE (reference sequence). This CDR3 has 15 amino acids. CDR3 nucleotides: TGTGCCAGCAGCCCAAGGTGGCTTAACTCCTACGAGCAGTACTTC. Residues: CASSPRWLNSYEQYF.

This rearrangement joins TRBV20-1 to TRBJ2-5; D possibly corresponds to TRBD2 (7 bases). This CDR3 contains 14 residues. V shed 6 bases and J shed 5 bases, with 19 bases lying between them. CDR1 is DFQATT and CDR2 is SNEGSKA in the germline V gene (reference sequence). CDR3 bases: TGCAGTGCCCGTGACGATGGGGGGGCTGAGACCCAGTACTTC. Translated: CSARDDGGAETQYF.

This chain links TRBV6-6 with TRBJ2-7; D unclear. CDR1 MNHNY and CDR2 SVGAGI come from the germline V gene (reference sequence). Trimming cost V 3 bases and J 2 bases, with 11 bases left between them. CDR3 size: 14 residues. CDR3 in amino acids: CASSYNLRAYEQYF. The CDR3 nucleotides read TGTGCCAGCAGTTATAACCTCCGGGCCTACGAGCAGTACTTC.